The sequence of this T cell receptor beta chain was determined in a study of blood T cells in healthy people across ages. V lost 8 bases and J lost 0; bases outside the gene matches: 11. This CDR3 comprises 17 residues. For the second PCR, which ran for 7 to 11 cycles, a sample-barcoded 5' primer and a J-beta primer mix were used. TCRdb recomputed calls from the 5' RACE reads with MiXCR, one row per CDR3 protein. The table shows hundreds of thousands of distinct CDR3 sequences, with 20% to 25% occurring only once. General observations from the study: A roughly linear fall in TCR beta diversity per million T cells was seen with increasing age.

This clonotype showed up just a few times. The antigen remains unidentified. A further study also used this sample, focusing on T cells of mothers and their children.

The chain combines TRBV12-3 or TRBV12-4 with TRBJ1-5, with 9 bases lining up with TRBD1. The receptor's source is a boy between 10 and 17 years old in good health. Material for sequencing was blood. CDR3 sequence (DNA): TGTGCCAGCGCGACGACAGGGGGAGCCTATAGCAATCAGCCCCAGCATTTT. It is translated as CASATTGGAYSNQPQHF.